The TCR beta chain described here comes from a study of Graves' ophthalmopathy and Graves' hyperthyroidism. Study-wide background: By definition, stable hyperthyroidism involved no ophthalmopathy within 18 months of follow-up. Overall study results and limits: Blood also carried most expanded thyroid clonotypes exceeding 0.001 frequency.

Trimming removed 1 base at V and 5 bases at J, with 12 bases between. Germline V CDR1 and CDR2: SEHNR, FQNEAQ (reference sequence). This CDR3 is 14 amino acids long. Newly diagnosed hyperthyroidism donors, aged 18 to 65, duration under 2 months. Amplified material comprised TCR beta CDR3 regions derived from RNA transcripts. In the first round, RT-PCR was carried out with HTBI primers, and a multiplex PCR formed the second round. TCRdb independently ran MiXCR on the multiplex PCR reads; one entry per CDR3 protein. The sample holds about 500,000 distinct CDR3 sequences; less than 40% are singletons and the top ten take less than 4.5%. Ten or more counts support this clonotype. Its cognate antigen is unknown.

The clonotype comes from an adult man with Graves' hyperthyroidism. The V gene is TRBV7-9, the J gene TRBJ2-7, with TRBD1 as a possible D gene (5 bases). The sample was peripheral blood or thyroid tissue (not recorded which). Here the CDR3 DNA reads TGTGCCAGCAGCTTAGGGAAGGGGAACCACGAGCAGTACTTC. Protein: CASSLGKGNHEQYF.